This TCR beta chain is drawn from a study of cytomegalovirus exposure and HLA in healthy donors. Broader study findings: Later work associated 16,951 TCR beta sequences with HLA alleles at 0.05 false discovery rate.

The CDR3 totals 18 residues. V lost 5 bases to trimming and J lost 13 bases; unmatched junction nucleotides: 23. CDR1 and CDR2 from the germline V gene are SEHNR and FQNEAQ (reference sequence). Remarks on this clone: The antigen remains undetermined.

Primers included in the PCR were 60 Vbeta and 13 Jbeta primers. Libraries were prepared by immunoSEQ multiplex PCR; TCRdb keeps only in-frame clonotypes and omits some of them. This sample yields over 150,000 clones, of which roughly 81% are seen a single time; 4.8% belongs to the top ten. This receptor was identified in a girl between 10 and 17 years old in good health and CMV-seropositive. This sequence joins TRBV7-9 and TRBJ1-6, with 7 bases matching TRBD1. The specimen sequenced was PBMCs. The CDR3 bases are TGTGCCAGCAGCGAGGGGTCAAAACAGGGGAGGATTCCCTATCCCCTCCACTTT. Translating gives CASSEGSKQGRIPYPLHF.